What follows are 22 T cell receptor beta chains derived from one specimen sequenced in a study of shared clonotypes between healthy human individuals. TCRdb's copy holds only in-frame clones and misses some; the assay was immunoSEQ multiplex PCR. Of around 2.1 million clones detected, 95% appear once; the ten largest clones hold around 0.13%. Sequencing used naive CD4+ T cells sorted from blood. Subset denoted: CD45RA+ positively selected. These receptors were collected from a man aged 18 to 29 in good health.

This sequence joins TRBV29-1 and TRBJ2-5; D not certain. The CDR3 totals 13 residues. In germline, CDR1 is SQVTM, CDR2 ANQGSEA. The V gene lost 0 bases and the J gene lost 4 bases, with 9 bases spanning the gap. The CDR3 sequence: CSVEDLLAETQYF. CDR3 nucleotide sequence: TGCAGCGTTGAAGATCTTCTCGCAGAGACCCAGTACTTC.

The chain couples TRBV6-6 to TRBJ1-4, with D maybe TRBD1 (6 bases). The germline V gene has CDR1 MNHNY and CDR2 SVGAGI (reference sequence). Trimming pared 6 bases from V and 0 bases from J, leaving 14 bases between. This CDR3 contains 16 residues. The CDR3 sequence is CASSQRQAATNEKLFF. CDR3 DNA: TGTGCCAGCAGCCAAAGACAGGCGGCAACTAATGAAAAACTGTTTTTT.

The rearrangement joins TRBV7-9 to TRBJ1-4; TRBD1 might be the D (5 bases). V was shortened by 1 base and J by 7 bases, with 10 bases between the two germline ends. This CDR3 has 14 amino acids. Germline V gives CDR1 SEHNR, CDR2 FQNEAQ (reference sequence). As DNA, the CDR3 is TGTGCCAGCAGCTTAGTGGGGGGAGGTGAAAAACTGTTTTTT. As protein: CASSLVGGGEKLFF.

This chain joins TRBV7-9 and TRBJ2-1; the D gene is possibly TRBD2 (7 bases). V lost 5 bases and J lost 10, with 21 bases in between. The CDR3 runs 15 residues. Germline CDR1 is SEHNR and CDR2 is FQNEAQ (reference sequence). CDR3 protein: CASSRWGGADAEQFF. In DNA, the CDR3 is TGTGCCAGCAGCCGTTGGGGGGGCGCAGATGCGGAGCAGTTCTTC.

In this sample, this clone turned up a few times. V and J are TRBV5-4 and TRBJ1-1, with TRBD1 identical over 8 bases. After removal of 3 bases from V and 0 bases from J, the junction contained 1 base not matched to a gene. Germline-derived CDR1 and CDR2 are SGHNT and YYREEE (reference sequence). The CDR3 extends over 14 amino acids. CDR3 sequence reads: CASSSTGVNTEAFF. CDR3 nucleotides: TGTGCCAGCAGCTCGACAGGGGTGAACACTGAAGCTTTCTTT.

A single count supports this clone. The chain combines TRBV7-6 with TRBJ2-5; D is possibly TRBD1 (7 bases). The CDR3 runs 13 residues. The V gene's germline CDR1 is SGHVS and CDR2 FNYEAQ. V was cut by 6 bases and J by 9 bases, with 17 bases left in between. The CDR3 protein is CASRSNTGEAQYF. DNA for the CDR3: TGTGCCAGCAGATCAAACACAGGGGAGGCCCAGTACTTC.

The chain links TRBV6-6 to TRBJ1-3; D perhaps matches TRBD1 (5 bases). Germline V lookup: CDR1 MNHNY, CDR2 SVGAGI (reference sequence). The V and J ends lost 10 bases and 2 bases respectively, with 18 bases between them. The CDR3 loop spans 15 amino acids. The CDR3 DNA sequence: TGTGCCATACAACCCACGTCAGGGACTGGAAACACCATATATTTT. Encoded protein: CAIQPTSGTGNTIYF.

This chain joins TRBV4-3 and TRBJ1-1; 7 bases match TRBD1. CDR1 is LGHNA, CDR2 YSLEER, per germline. This CDR3 has 17 amino acids. V was pared by 3 bases and J by 2 bases, with 12 bases of the junction left unmatched. The CDR3 sequence: CASSQFLWGQPNTEAFF. The CDR3 DNA reads TGCGCCAGCAGCCAGTTCCTTTGGGGACAGCCAAACACTGAAGCTTTCTTT.

V usage is TRBV10-3 and J usage is TRBJ2-7; D remains unclear. CDR3 length: 15 residues. V was clipped by 0 bases and J by 0 bases, with 9 bases between them. CDR1 and CDR2 (germline): ENHRY, SYGVKD. The CDR3: CAISESSRDSYEQYF. The CDR3 nucleotides are TGTGCCATCAGTGAGTCAAGTAGGGACTCCTACGAGCAGTACTTC.

In regard to this clone: The same CDR3 also results from other DNA sequences found in this sample. The chain couples TRBV10-3 to TRBJ1-2; D gene ambiguous. The length of the CDR3 is 12 residues. Per the germline V gene, CDR1 is ENHRY and CDR2 is SYGVKD. Trimming shortened V by 2 bases and J by 4 bases, and 5 bases separated the two germline ends. The CDR3 loop is CAISETAYGYTF. CDR3 in DNA: TGTGCCATCAGTGAGACGGCCTATGGCTACACCTTC.

J is TRBJ1-5 and V is TRBV6-5; D is perhaps TRBD1 (5 bases). The CDR3 sequence is 13 residues long. Per the germline V gene, CDR1 is MNHEY and CDR2 is SVGAGI. V lost 4 bases and J 9 bases, leaving 13 bases between the germline ends. The CDR3 here is CASSSDRDAPQHF. The CDR3 nucleotides are TGTGCCAGCAGTTCTGACAGAGACGCGCCCCAGCATTTT.

The genes are TRBV2 and TRBJ2-7; TRBD1 matches 10 bases. Germline lookup yields CDR1 SNHLY and CDR2 FYNNEI. The V and J ends lost 4 bases and 5 bases, in that order; junction bases with no gene match: 8. The CDR3 has 15 residues. As DNA, the CDR3 is TGTGCCAGCAGTGTACCGGGACAGGGGCGAGACGAGCAGTACTTC. This gives the protein CASSVPGQGRDEQYF.

This chain connects TRBV9 to TRBJ2-1, with 9 nucleotides matching TRBD2. This CDR3 has 16 amino acids. The ends lost 3 bases at V and 7 bases at J; junction bases unmatched: 11. The V gene's germline CDR1 is SGDLS and CDR2 YYNGEE. The CDR3 spells CASSAPMAGGLNEQFF. In DNA form, the CDR3 reads TGTGCCAGCAGCGCGCCGATGGCGGGGGGGTTGAATGAGCAGTTCTTC.

V gene TRBV10-1 combines with J gene TRBJ1-6; TRBD1 agrees at 8 bases. The germline V gene encodes CDR1 WNHNN and CDR2 SYGVQD (reference sequence). V shed 5 bases, J shed 6 bases, and the junction held 6 bases outside the gene matches. The CDR3 covers 15 residues. The CDR3 sequence is CASSTGTGRNSPLHF. The CDR3, as DNA: TGCGCCAGCAGTACCGGGACAGGACGTAATTCACCCCTCCACTTT.

The chain combines TRBV6-5 with TRBJ2-7; D is perhaps TRBD1 (7 bases). This CDR3 is 15 amino acids long. The V end lost 6 bases, the J end lost 5 bases, and 20 bases lay between the germline ends. Germline loops: CDR1 MNHEY, CDR2 SVGAGI. The CDR3 here is CASSRAAGGGNEQYF. Written as DNA, the CDR3 is TGTGCCAGCAGCCGTGCGGCAGGGGGAGGCAACGAGCAGTACTTC.

This clone was recorded once. V usage is TRBV6-6 and J usage is TRBJ1-2; D unclear. The germline V gene encodes CDR1 MNHNY and CDR2 SVGAGI (reference sequence). The CDR3 covers 14 residues. Trimming pared 5 bases from V and 7 bases from J, leaving 17 bases between. The CDR3 reads CASSPPGEYRGYTF. As DNA, the CDR3 is TGTGCCAGCAGTCCTCCCGGGGAATATCGTGGCTACACCTTC.

The chain recombines TRBV5-5 with TRBJ2-7; 8 bases are shared with TRBD2. Germline CDR1 SGHKS, CDR2 YYEKEE (reference sequence). Losses at the gene ends were 0 bases for V and 1 base for J; bases not matched to a gene: 6. This CDR3 has 16 residues. The CDR3 DNA reads TGTGCCAGCAGCTTGGGACGGGAGGGAGTTTCCTACGAGCAGTACTTC. It encodes CASSLGREGVSYEQYF. Based on the CDR3 plus reference TRBV5-5 and TRBJ2-7, the full variable domain is DAGVTQSPTHLIKTRGQQVTLRCSPISGHKSVSWYQQVLGQGPQFIFQYYEKEERGRGNFPDRFSARQFPNYSSELNVNALLLGDSALYLCASSLGREGVSYEQYFGPGTRLTVT.

The V call is TRBV19, the J call TRBJ2-7; 7 nucleotides align to TRBD1. The germline CDR1 and CDR2 sequences are LNHDA and SQIVND (reference sequence). The CDR3 has 18 residues. V was pared by 3 bases and J by 3 bases, with 17 bases of the junction left unmatched. For the CDR3, the DNA is TGTGCCAGTAGTATTGGTACAGGGGAAGTGGGCTGGGGCTACGAGCAGTACTTC. Amino acids: CASSIGTGEVGWGYEQYF. The entire variable domain, with the rest obtained from reference TRBV19 and TRBJ2-7, is as follows: DGGITQSPKYLFRKEGQNVTLSCEQNLNHDAMYWYRQDPGQGLRLIYYSQIVNDFQKGDIAEGYSVSREKKESFPLTVTSAQKNPTAFYLCASSIGTGEVGWGYEQYFGPGTRLTVT.

The CDR3 is CASSLEGYNSPLHF. CDR3 nucleotides: TGTGCCAGCAGCTTGGAGGGGTATAATTCACCCCTCCACTTT. The V gene is TRBV5-6, the J gene TRBJ1-6; possible D gene TRBD1, 5 bases. This CDR3 is 14 amino acids long. The V gene lost 0 bases and the J gene lost 4 bases, with 5 bases spanning the gap. Germline V gene lookup returns CDR1 SGHDT and CDR2 YYEEEE. The entire variable domain, with the rest obtained from reference TRBV5-6 and TRBJ1-6, is as follows: DAGVTQSPTHLIKTRGQQVTLRCSPKSGHDTVSWYQQALGQGPQFIFQYYEEEERQRGNFPDRFSGHQFPNYSSELNVNALLLGDSALYLCASSLEGYNSPLHFGNGTRLTVT.

J is TRBJ2-7 and V is TRBV11-2; 8 nucleotides match TRBD1. V trimming: 5 bases; J trimming: 9 bases; junction bases outside the gene matches: 3. CDR1 SGHAT and CDR2 FQNNGV come from the germline V gene. The CDR3 runs to 11 residues. The CDR3 loop is CASSPGTGQYF. CDR3 coding DNA: TGTGCCAGCAGCCCTGGGACAGGGCAGTACTTC.

This rearrangement joins TRBV11-2 to TRBJ2-7; 7 bases match TRBD1. The junction had 4 bases not matched to a gene; V was cut back by 3 bases and J by 5 bases. Germline V gives CDR1 SGHAT, CDR2 FQNNGV. The CDR3 is 13 amino acids. This chain's CDR3 is CASSFPGGNEQYF. Here the CDR3 DNA reads TGTGCCAGCAGCTTCCCAGGGGGAAACGAGCAGTACTTC.

J is TRBJ2-7 and V is TRBV28; D might be TRBD1 (6 bases). This CDR3 is built from 14 residues. Per germline, CDR1 MDHEN and CDR2 SYDVKM. V was shortened by 4 bases and J by 4 bases, with 14 bases between the two germline ends. CDR3 DNA: TGTGCCAGCAGTTCCCAGGGGTTTGGGTACGAGCAGTACTTC. Translation: CASSSQGFGYEQYF.